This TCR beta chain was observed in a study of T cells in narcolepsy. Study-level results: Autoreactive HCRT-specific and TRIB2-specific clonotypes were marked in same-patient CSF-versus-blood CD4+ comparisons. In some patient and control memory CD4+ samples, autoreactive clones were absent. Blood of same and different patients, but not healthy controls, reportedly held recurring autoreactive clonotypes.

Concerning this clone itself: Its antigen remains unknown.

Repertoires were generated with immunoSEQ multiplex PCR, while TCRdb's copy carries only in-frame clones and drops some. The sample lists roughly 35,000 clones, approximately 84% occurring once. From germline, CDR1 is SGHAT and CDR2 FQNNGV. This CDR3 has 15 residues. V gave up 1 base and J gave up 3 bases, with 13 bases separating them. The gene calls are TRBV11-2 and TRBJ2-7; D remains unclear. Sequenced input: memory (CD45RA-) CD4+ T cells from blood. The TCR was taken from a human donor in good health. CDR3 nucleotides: TGTGCCAGCAGCTTAGGGATTGCTCCTAGCTACGAGCAGTACTTC. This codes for CASSLGIAPSYEQYF.